A selection of T cell receptor beta chains follows, all from one sample in a study of molecular identifiers for immune sequencing clone quantification. TCRdb recomputed calls from the PCR reads with MiXCR, one row per CDR3 protein. The repertoire holds about 640,000 distinct CDR3 sequences, about 20% seen once, with 0.85% to 0.9% in the top ten. The sequenced sample consisted of naive CD8+ T cells from blood, with Jurkat cell RNA spiked in. These receptors originate from a human donor in good health. Some libraries in this study had Jurkat cell RNA spiked in. CDR3s include the opening cysteine and the closing phenylalanine or tryptophan. A D gene is named only where the DNA matches it firmly. Rows give clone size only sometimes, using once, few, many, or a class for an expanded clone.

j_call d_call v_call clone_size cdr3_nt cdr3_aa
TRBJ2-2 . TRBV4-3 few TGCGCCAGCAGCCAAGATCCAGCAGAGATATACACCGGGGAGCTGTTTTTT CASSQDPAEIYTGELFF
TRBJ1-2 . TRBV7-9 few TGTGCCAGCAGCTTAATTGATTGGAATCCTAACTATGGCTACACCTTC CASSLIDWNPNYGYTF
TRBJ2-7 TRBD1 TRBV12-3/TRBV12-4 many TGTGCCAGCAGTGCATCCGGTCCGGGACAGGGGTCCTACGAGCAGTACTTC CASSASGPGQGSYEQYF
TRBJ2-3 TRBD2 TRBV9 many TGTGCCAGCAGCCGCGGGGGTGACACAGATACGCAGTATTTT CASSRGGDTDTQYF
TRBJ2-7 . TRBV27 . TGTGCCAGCAGTGCCCACGGGGCCCTTTTCTACGAGCAGTACTTC CASSAHGALFYEQYF
TRBJ2-1 . TRBV6-2/TRBV6-3 few TGTGCCAGCAGAACGACATTGAGCTCCTACAATGAGCAGTTCTTC CASRTTLSSYNEQFF
TRBJ2-5 . TRBV7-9 . TGTGCCAGCGGCTTAGTGGTCATAGAAGAGACCCAGTACTTC CASGLVVIEETQYF
TRBJ2-2 . TRBV4-3 many TGCGCCAGCAGCCAGGACCACAGATACACCGGGGAGCTGTTTTTT CASSQDHRYTGELFF
TRBJ2-1 TRBD2 TRBV4-3 many TGCGCCAGCAGCCACGACCTAGCGGAACCCACATCCAATGAGCAGTTCTTC CASSHDLAEPTSNEQFF
TRBJ2-1 . TRBV20-1 few TGCAGTGCTAGAGATAAGGTTGAGCAGTTCTTC CSARDKVEQFF
TRBJ2-7 . TRBV19 many TGTGCCAGTAGTATCTCGGGGGACGAGCAGTACTTC CASSISGDEQYF
TRBJ2-1 TRBD2 TRBV11-2 many TGTGCCAGCAACCCCGGACTAGCGGGAGTTTATGAGCAGTTCTTC CASNPGLAGVYEQFF
TRBJ1-1 TRBD1 TRBV7-6 few TGTGCCAGCAGCCAAGGACAGGGTATGAACACTGGAGCTTTCTTT CASSQGQGMNTGAFF
TRBJ1-1 . TRBV2 many TGTGCCAGCAGTGAGCACTTGAACACTGAAGCTTTCTTT CASSEHLNTEAFF
TRBJ2-5 . TRBV27 many TGTGCCAGCAGTCTCCTCGGGGGCGCCGAGACCCAGTACTTC CASSLLGGAETQYF
TRBJ2-7 TRBD1 TRBV12-3/TRBV12-4 . TGTGTCAGCAGTCTAGGGACAGCCTACGAGCAGTACTTC CVSSLGTAYEQYF
TRBJ2-7 . TRBV4-1 . TGCGCCAGCAGCCAGCGGGACCCATCCTACGAGCAGTACTTC CASSQRDPSYEQYF
TRBJ2-3 TRBD2 TRBV12-3/TRBV12-4 many TGTGCCAGCAGTCCGCGGACTAGCGGGGGTGGTGGCACAGATACGCAGTATTTT CASSPRTSGGGGTDTQYF
TRBJ2-7 . TRBV29-1 many TGCAGCGTAGATACACCAACCTACGAGCAGTACTTC CSVDTPTYEQYF
TRBJ2-7 . TRBV30 many TGTGCCTGGAGTGTCAACCTCTACGAGCAGTACTTC CAWSVNLYEQYF
TRBJ2-5 TRBD2 TRBV4-3 . TGCGCCAGCAACCGCGAGAGGACTAGCCAGACCCAGTACTTC CASNRERTSQTQYF
TRBJ1-4 . TRBV12-3/TRBV12-4 many TGTGCCAGCAGTTCTAGGGCAGACCGGGTTGAAAAACTGTTTTTT CASSSRADRVEKLFF
TRBJ2-3 TRBD1 TRBV7-6 many TGTGCCAGCAGCTTAGTCTGGACAGGTAGCACAGATACGCAGTATTTT CASSLVWTGSTDTQYF
TRBJ2-1 . TRBV10-3 few TGTGCCATCCAGGAGGTCTACAATGAGCAGTTCTTC CAIQEVYNEQFF
TRBJ1-1 . TRBV6-1 many TGTGCCAGCAGTGGCAGGGAGAAGAACACTGAAGCTTTCTTT CASSGREKNTEAFF
TRBJ2-7 TRBD2 TRBV7-9 . TGTGCCAGCAGGTTGGAGACTAGCGGGATACCGGGCGAGCAGTACTTC CASRLETSGIPGEQYF
TRBJ2-3 TRBD2 TRBV3-1 many TGTGCCAGCAGCCACGCACTAGCGGGGGGCTGGGCGGCGTATTTT CASSHALAGGWAAYF
TRBJ2-1 TRBD2 TRBV27 many TGTGCCAGCAGTTTACTAGCGGGAGCCCCCAATGAGCAGTTCTTC CASSLLAGAPNEQFF
TRBJ2-5 TRBD2 TRBV4-2 many TGTGCCAGCAGCCCACGGGATGGCGGGGGGGAAGAGACCCAGTACTTC CASSPRDGGGEETQYF
TRBJ2-7 . TRBV7-2 many TGTGCCAGCAGCCTTAGCGCCCGATTCGCCTACGAGCAGTACTTC CASSLSARFAYEQYF
TRBJ2-1 TRBD1 TRBV4-3 few TGCGCCAGCAGCCAAGACGACAGGGGGGAAGACAATGAGCAGTTCTTC CASSQDDRGEDNEQFF
TRBJ2-1 . TRBV20-1 . TGCAGTGCTAGGTTTGGGTGTGAGCAGTTCTTC CSARFGCEQFF
TRBJ1-5 . TRBV3-1 many TGTGCCAGCAGCGTTCAGGGAAGCAATCAGCCCCAGCATTTT CASSVQGSNQPQHF
TRBJ2-7 . TRBV4-1 many TGCGCCAGCAGCCCGCTTTCGGGGGACTACGAGCAGTACTTC CASSPLSGDYEQYF
TRBJ2-7 . TRBV27 many TGTGCCAGCTGCCCCGACGGTTCGCTTCTCTACGAGCAGTACTTC CASCPDGSLLYEQYF
TRBJ2-3 TRBD2 TRBV12-3/TRBV12-4 many TGTGCCAGCAGTGGGCCGGGGGGGAACCTGTCTAGCACAGATACGCAGTATTTT CASSGPGGNLSSTDTQYF
TRBJ1-1 . TRBV3-1 . TGTGCCAGCAGCCAAGGGGTTAGCAAGAACACTGAAGCTTTCTTT CASSQGVSKNTEAFF
TRBJ2-7 TRBD2 TRBV19 many TGTGCCAGTAGTATAGGCCCTGGCCCGGGAGGCGAGCAGTACTTC CASSIGPGPGGEQYF
TRBJ2-4 . TRBV10-1 many TGCGCCAGCAGCCAACTCAAGGAGGACATTCAGTACTTC CASSQLKEDIQYF
TRBJ2-7 TRBD2 TRBV2 many TGTGCCAGCAGTGCGTTCCCCTTAGCGGGAGGATGGGAGCAGTACTTC CASSAFPLAGGWEQYF
TRBJ1-5 TRBD1 TRBV5-6 many TGTGCCAGCAGCCCCGGGACAGGGATCAATCAGCCCCAGCATTTT CASSPGTGINQPQHF
TRBJ2-1 TRBD2 TRBV4-1 many TGCGCCAGCAGCCAAGATAGCGGGAGTTGGTACAATGAGCAGTTCTTC CASSQDSGSWYNEQFF
TRBJ2-1 TRBD2 TRBV11-2 . TGTGCCGGCAGGACTCCCGGGACTAGCGGGAGGGCCCTCGGTGAGCAGTTCTTC CAGRTPGTSGRALGEQFF
TRBJ2-3 . TRBV7-2 many TGTGCCAGCAGCCCATATGGGGATACGCAGTATTTT CASSPYGDTQYF
TRBJ2-7 TRBD1 TRBV19 few TGTGCCAGTAGTTCCGCTGGGGGACCCGGGACAGCCTTCTACGAGCAGTACTTC CASSSAGGPGTAFYEQYF
TRBJ2-1 . TRBV7-9 many TGTGCCAGCAGCCGTCTAGGGGGTCCTGAGCAGTTCTTC CASSRLGGPEQFF
TRBJ2-3 TRBD2 TRBV27 many TGTGCCAGCAGTTTTGGGGCTAGCGGGAGCACAGATACGCAGTATTTT CASSFGASGSTDTQYF
TRBJ2-7 . TRBV14 few TGTGCCAGCAGCCAAGATGTGAATAGCGGCTACGAGCAGTACTTC CASSQDVNSGYEQYF
TRBJ1-1 . TRBV7-9 many TGTGCCAGCAGCTTAGGAAATAGGCCCTCTGAAGCTTTCTTT CASSLGNRPSEAFF
TRBJ2-2 . TRBV19 many TGTGCCAGTAGTATAGGATACGGCAGGAACACCGGGGAGCTGTTTTTT CASSIGYGRNTGELFF
TRBJ2-7 . TRBV19 many TGTGCCAAGGGACACCTTTTCTACGAGCAGTACTTC CAKGHLFYEQYF
TRBJ1-1 TRBD1 TRBV12-3/TRBV12-4 few TGTGCCAGCAGTGAAAGGTCAGGGGGGGGGGATGAAGCTTTCTTT CASSERSGGGDEAFF
TRBJ2-1 . TRBV29-1 many TGCAGCGTTGCAGACACTAGCTCCTACAATGAGCAGTTCTTC CSVADTSSYNEQFF
TRBJ1-5 . TRBV24-1 many TGTGCCACCAGTGCCCGGGCTAGCAATCAGCCCCAGCATTTT CATSARASNQPQHF
TRBJ2-5 . TRBV12-3/TRBV12-4 many TGTGCCAGCAGCGCTGAACAGGGTTCCGAGACCCAGTACTTC CASSAEQGSETQYF
TRBJ2-2 TRBD1 TRBV28 many TGTGCCAGCAGTTTCAGGGGGCTAAACACCGGGGAGCTGTTTTTT CASSFRGLNTGELFF
TRBJ1-6 . TRBV4-3 many TGCGCCAGCAGCCAAGATCGGGGGGCCGTATCACCCCTCCACTTT CASSQDRGAVSPLHF